This T cell receptor (beta chain) was identified during a study of T cell changes during pregnancy in multiple sclerosis. The germline gives CDR1 MDHEN, CDR2 SYDVKM. The CDR3 is 13 amino acids. The V end was cut by 7 bases, the J end by 3 bases, with 10 bases between. Profiled with immunoSEQ multiplex PCR; TCRdb holds only in-frame clones, not every one. The repertoire holds approximately 28,000 clones, with 89% as singletons. The receptor comes from a female donor with multiple sclerosis, enrolled in a pregnancy study. The specimen was CD8+ T cells from peripheral blood mononuclear cells, collected in the second trimester of pregnancy. The V call is TRBV28, the J call TRBJ2-1; TRBD2 is a possible D gene (6 bases). CDR3 DNA sequence: TGTGCCAGCACTGCGACTAGCTACAATGAGCAGTTCTTC. Translated: CASTATSYNEQFF.